The 13 T cell receptor beta chains reported below all come from one sample, sequenced in a study of siplizumab effects on memory and regulatory T cells. Only in-frame clones appear in the TCRdb table, and some are missing; sequencing was by immunoSEQ multiplex PCR. This table has 100,000 or so clones, about 95% appearing once. Sequenced input: non-Treg CD4+ T cells sorted from blood. Source of these receptors: a human donor in good health.

This clone was recorded only once. V gene TRBV5-1 combines with J gene TRBJ1-1, with 7 bases identical to TRBD1. J lost 8 bases, V lost 2 bases, and 3 bases had no gene match. The germline V gene has CDR1 SGHRS and CDR2 YFSETQ. This CDR3 spans 12 amino acids. The CDR3 spells CASSFTGDEAFF. Written as DNA, the CDR3 is TGCGCCAGCAGCTTCACAGGGGACGAAGCTTTCTTT.

This rearrangement joins TRBV6-1 to TRBJ1-5; the D gene is possibly TRBD1 (5 bases). The CDR3 is 14 residues long. Germline CDR1 MNHNS, CDR2 SASEGT. V was pared by 3 bases and J by 7 bases, with 13 bases between. The CDR3 DNA sequence: TGTGCCAGCAGTGAGGCAGGGCCCAAACAGCCCCAGCATTTT. Its protein is CASSEAGPKQPQHF.

This clone was seen only once. J is TRBJ2-2 and V is TRBV25-1; D gene ambiguous. With 6 bases removed from V and 6 bases from J, the gap between germline ends came to 8 bases. Germline lookup yields CDR1 MGHDK and CDR2 SYGVNS. This CDR3 is built from 12 residues. Here the CDR3 DNA reads TGTGCCAGCAGCACGACCGCCGGGGAGCTGTTTTTT. It encodes CASSTTAGELFF.

A single count supports this clone. This chain connects TRBV9 to TRBJ2-7; 14 bases line up with TRBD2. Germline-derived CDR1 and CDR2 are SGDLS and YYNGEE. The CDR3 is 17 amino acids. The J segment lost 5 bases and the V segment lost 2 bases, leaving 9 bases of the junction unmatched. The CDR3: CASSVDVGLAGANEQYF. In DNA, the CDR3 is TGTGCCAGCAGCGTGGATGTGGGACTAGCGGGAGCGAACGAGCAGTACTTC.

The V gene is TRBV19, the J gene TRBJ1-5, with a possible D match to TRBD1 (5 bases). CDR1 is LNHDA, CDR2 SQIVND, per germline (reference sequence). This CDR3 comprises 17 residues. V lost 3 bases and J 3 bases, leaving 18 bases between the germline ends. The CDR3 spells CASSILPRTGPNQPQHF. The CDR3 nucleotides read TGTGCCAGTAGTATTCTCCCCCGGACGGGACCCAATCAGCCCCAGCATTTT.

The chain recombines TRBV7-2 with TRBJ1-5, with D possibly matching TRBD1 (5 bases). V dropped 7 bases and J dropped 6 bases, with 16 bases sitting between them. This CDR3 comprises 14 residues. CDR1 is SGHTA and CDR2 is FQGNSA in the germline V gene. CDR3 bases: TGTGCCAGCACCCCCGGGTGGGGGGGTCAGCCCCAGCATTTT. Translated: CASTPGWGGQPQHF. Full variable domain (rest looked up from reference TRBV7-2 and TRBJ1-5): GAGVSQSPSNKVTEKGKDVELRCDPISGHTALYWYRQSLGQGLEFLIYFQGNSAPDKSGLPSDRFSAERTGGSVSTLTIQRTQQEDSAVYLCASTPGWGGQPQHFGDGTRLSIL.

The chain has TRBV28 and TRBJ2-7; D gene unclear. With 7 bases removed from V and 0 bases from J, the gap between germline ends came to 16 bases. Germline CDR1 and CDR2: MDHEN and SYDVKM. The CDR3 length is 15 residues. CDR3 residues: CASNKVGASSYEQYF. CDR3 in DNA: TGTGCCAGCAATAAAGTAGGCGCCTCCTCCTACGAGCAGTACTTC.

V usage is TRBV7-3 and J usage is TRBJ1-1, with 7 positions matching TRBD1. The trim removed 5 bases at V and 2 bases at J, leaving 2 bases unmatched. The germline CDR1 and CDR2 sequences are SGHTA and FQGTGA. The CDR3 sequence is 13 residues long. The CDR3 DNA is TGTGCCAGCAGCCCAGGGGGAAACACTGAAGCTTTCTTT. This codes for CASSPGGNTEAFF.

This rearrangement joins TRBV27 to TRBJ1-2; 11 bases are a match to TRBD1. Trimming took 8 bases from V and 8 from J; bases not matched to a gene: 10. This CDR3 spans 14 amino acids. Germline V CDR1 and CDR2: MNHEY, SMNVEV (reference sequence). The chain's CDR3 is CASRRTGGGSGYTF. The CDR3 DNA reads as TGTGCCAGCCGCCGGACAGGGGGCGGGTCCGGCTACACCTTC.

This rearrangement joins TRBV9 to TRBJ1-4, with D maybe TRBD1 (5 bases). The CDR3 extends over 15 amino acids. Germline loops: CDR1 SGDLS, CDR2 YYNGEE. Trimming removed 0 bases at V and 7 bases at J, with 13 bases between. Written as DNA, the CDR3 is TGTGCCAGCAGCGTAGGGTCAGGGTCTTCTGAAAAACTGTTTTTT. As protein: CASSVGSGSSEKLFF.

The chain joins TRBV5-8 to TRBJ1-3; unclear D gene. V shed 5 bases and J shed 0 bases, with 12 bases lying between them. CDR1 SGHTS and CDR2 YDEGEE come from the germline V gene. This CDR3 is built from 15 residues. CDR3 sequence reads: CASSSAWGSGNTIYF. CDR3 coding DNA: TGTGCCAGCAGTTCCGCGTGGGGCTCTGGAAACACCATATATTTT.

The CDR3 reads CASSSYRDTGELFF. As DNA, the CDR3 is TGCGCCAGCAGTTCCTACAGGGACACCGGGGAGCTGTTTTTT. The genes are TRBV10-1 and TRBJ2-2; possibly TRBD1 for D (6 bases). Trimming left V 5 bases short and J 3 bases short, with 10 bases between. Germline loops: CDR1 WNHNN, CDR2 SYGVQD (reference sequence). The CDR3 is 14 amino acids.

The CDR3 region is CASESGQGYTEAFF. CDR3 nucleotide sequence: TGTGCCAGTGAAAGCGGGCAGGGGTACACTGAAGCTTTCTTT. The chain has TRBV2 and TRBJ1-1; TRBD1 might be the D (6 bases). Between the trimmed V and J ends, which lost 9 bases and 3 bases, there was a span of 17 bases. Germline lookup yields CDR1 SNHLY and CDR2 FYNNEI. The CDR3 is 14 residues long.